This is a list of T cell receptor beta chains from one sample in a study of cytomegalovirus exposure and HLA in healthy donors. TCRdb's table, derived via immunoSEQ multiplex PCR, lists solely in-frame clones and lacks some. This sample has roughly 150,000 clones, with 75% to 90% found just once. Sequencing used PBMCs. The receptors here all came from a male donor in good health and CMV-seronegative. Both conserved end residues are part of each CDR3. The D gene is left open where the match is weak. Rows may omit the clone size; those that give it use once, few, many or a size class.

d_call | j_call | v_call | clone_size | cdr3_nt | cdr3_aa
. | TRBJ2-1 | TRBV6-5 | few | TGTGCCAGCAGCTCCTTGCAGGATACTTACAATGAGCAGTTCTTC | CASSSLQDTYNEQFF
. | TRBJ1-2 | TRBV10-3 | . | TGTGCCATCAATAGTTTCTATGGCTACACCTTC | CAINSFYGYTF
. | TRBJ1-5 | TRBV6-1 | . | TGTGCCAGCAGTGAATTATGGGGGGTCGGTCAGCCCCAGCATTTT | CASSELWGVGQPQHF
. | TRBJ1-5 | TRBV2 | . | TGTGCCAGTGCACAGGGTGGCAATCAGCCCCAGCATTTT | CASAQGGNQPQHF
TRBD1 | TRBJ1-6 | TRBV4-1 | . | TGCGCCAGCAGCCGCCAACAGGACAGGGGGCGTAATTCACCCCTCCACTTT | CASSRQQDRGRNSPLHF
TRBD2 | TRBJ2-5 | TRBV9 | . | TGTGCCAGCAGCGCAGCGGGGGGGCGGGAGACCCAGTACTTC | CASSAAGGRETQYF
TRBD1 | TRBJ1-2 | TRBV5-1 | . | TGCGCCAGCAGCCCCTCCGGGACAGGGGGGACCTATGGCTACACCTTC | CASSPSGTGGTYGYTF
. | TRBJ1-2 | TRBV29-1 | . | TGCAGCGTTGTCTCCAGGGAGGCCGGATGGAGTAACTATGGCTACACCTTC | CSVVSREAGWSNYGYTF
TRBD1 | TRBJ1-5 | TRBV10-3 | . | TGTGCCATCAGAGAAGGACAGGGAAACAATCAGCCCCAGCATTTT | CAIREGQGNNQPQHF
. | TRBJ1-5 | TRBV9 | . | TGTGCCAGCAGCGTAGGGGGCGTAAGCAATCAGCCCCAGCATTTT | CASSVGGVSNQPQHF
. | TRBJ2-5 | TRBV9 | once | TGTGCCAGCAGCGTAGCCGGAGGACAGCACCAAGAGACCCAGTACTTC | CASSVAGGQHQETQYF
TRBD1 | TRBJ1-1 | TRBV29-1 | . | TGCAGCGTTGCTATAGGGACAGGGAGAACTGAAGCTTTCTTT | CSVAIGTGRTEAFF
TRBD2 | TRBJ2-7 | TRBV10-3 | . | TGTGCCATCAGTGAGGCGGGACTAGCGGGGGGAAGCTCCTACGAGCAGTACTTC | CAISEAGLAGGSSYEQYF
TRBD1 | TRBJ1-4 | TRBV6-5 | once | TGTGCCAGCAGTTCCAGGGGGGCGGTTGAAAAACTGTTTTTT | CASSSRGAVEKLFF
TRBD1 | TRBJ1-1 | TRBV19 | . | TGTGCCAGTAGTGCCATAAGACAGGGGACCGGTGAAGCTTTCTTT | CASSAIRQGTGEAFF
. | TRBJ2-1 | TRBV5-1 | few | TGCGCCAGCAGCTCACAGAACAATGAGCAGTTCTTC | CASSSQNNEQFF
TRBD2 | TRBJ2-2 | TRBV6-1 | . | TGTGCCAGCATTGAGCGAGCGGGGGGGCCGCTCAGGATAAACACCGGGGAGCTGTTTTTT | CASIERAGGPLRINTGELFF
. | TRBJ2-1 | TRBV5-4 | . | TGTGCCAGCAGACCCGACAGTTACAATGAGCAGTTCTTC | CASRPDSYNEQFF
. | TRBJ2-7 | TRBV7-9 | . | TGTGCCACCCGAGGGCCCCGGGGGAACGAGCAGTACTTC | CATRGPRGNEQYF
TRBD1 | TRBJ2-3 | TRBV5-6 | . | TGTGCCAGCAGCCCGGGGATAGCCAGGGGGTTCACAGATACGCAGTATTTT | CASSPGIARGFTDTQYF
. | TRBJ2-3 | TRBV6-4 | . | TGTGCCAGCAGCGCGGGGAGCACAGATACGCAGTATTTT | CASSAGSTDTQYF
. | TRBJ2-7 | TRBV5-5 | . | TGTGCCAGCAGCTTGGTAGTCAGGGTCTCCTACGAGCAGTACTTC | CASSLVVRVSYEQYF
. | TRBJ2-7 | TRBV30 | . | TGTGCCTGGAGTGTTCACCCAAAGCCGAGGGCCTACGAGCAGTACTTC | CAWSVHPKPRAYEQYF
. | TRBJ1-6 | TRBV7-8 | . | TGTGCCAGCAGCCGGGGAGTGGGAGGCTATAATTCACCCCTCCACTTT | CASSRGVGGYNSPLHF
. | TRBJ2-1 | TRBV27 | . | TGTGCCAGCAGTTCAGACACCATCGGGGTATACAATGAGCAGTTCTTC | CASSSDTIGVYNEQFF
TRBD2 | TRBJ2-1 | TRBV6-5 | . | TGTGCCAGCAGTTTTCTACGGAGCGGGGGGGCTTTTGAGCAGTTCTTC | CASSFLRSGGAFEQFF
TRBD2 | TRBJ2-1 | TRBV30 | . | TGTGCCCACGCCTTTGGGGGGGGCTCCTACAATGAGCAGTTCTTC | CAHAFGGGSYNEQFF
TRBD2 | TRBJ2-1 | TRBV6-1 | few | TGTGCCAGCAGTGAACTGACTAGCGGATGGAGCTCCTACAATGAGCAGTTCTTC | CASSELTSGWSSYNEQFF